This T cell receptor beta chain was identified in a study of OX40 agonist ivuxolimab in advanced cancers. For the study at large: The dose-escalation cohort had hepatocellular carcinoma, melanoma, renal cell or head and neck cancer. Study conclusions and caveats: Clonal expansion by week 6 occurred in CD4+ and CD8+ blood T cells (at 0.1 to 3.0 mg/kg).

This clone appeared a single time. The antigen is not known. The method was immunoSEQ multiplex PCR; TCRdb's version includes in-frame clones alone and lacks a portion of them. The sample contains around 50,000 clones, roughly 91% of which appear only once. Patients were excluded for autoimmune disease history or systemic immunosuppression. The CDR3 sequence is 16 residues long. V gave up 1 base and J gave up 0 bases, with 10 bases separating them. Germline assignment: CDR1 LGHNA and CDR2 YNFKEQ. The sample consisted of CD4+ or CD8+ T cells sorted from blood, taken in a trial of the OX40 agonist ivuxolimab. This TCR derives from an adult with an advanced solid tumor such as melanoma, head and neck, liver or kidney cancer. The rearrangement uses TRBV4-2 and TRBJ1-5; D is unclear. The CDR3 protein is CASSQGAGSSNQPQHF. The CDR3 DNA reads TGTGCCAGCAGCCAAGGGGCCGGTAGTAGCAATCAGCCCCAGCATTTT.